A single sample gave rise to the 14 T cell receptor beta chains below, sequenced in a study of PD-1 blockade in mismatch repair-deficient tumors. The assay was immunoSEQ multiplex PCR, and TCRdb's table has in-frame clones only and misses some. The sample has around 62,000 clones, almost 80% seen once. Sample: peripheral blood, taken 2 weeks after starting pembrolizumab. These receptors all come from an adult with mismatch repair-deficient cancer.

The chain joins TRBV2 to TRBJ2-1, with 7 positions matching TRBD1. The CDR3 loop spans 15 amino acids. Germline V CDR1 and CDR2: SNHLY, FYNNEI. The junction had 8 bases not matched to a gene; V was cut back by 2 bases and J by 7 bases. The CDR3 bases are TGTGCCAGCAGTGAAAGTTTGTGGGGACAGAATGAGCAGTTCTTC. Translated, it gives CASSESLWGQNEQFF.

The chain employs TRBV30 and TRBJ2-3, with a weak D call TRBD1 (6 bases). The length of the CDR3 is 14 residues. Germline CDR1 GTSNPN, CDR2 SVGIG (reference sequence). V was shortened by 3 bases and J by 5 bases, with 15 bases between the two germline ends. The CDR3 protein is CAWSRGRGEDTQYF. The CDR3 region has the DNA TGTGCCTGGAGCAGGGGTAGAGGGGAAGATACGCAGTATTTT.

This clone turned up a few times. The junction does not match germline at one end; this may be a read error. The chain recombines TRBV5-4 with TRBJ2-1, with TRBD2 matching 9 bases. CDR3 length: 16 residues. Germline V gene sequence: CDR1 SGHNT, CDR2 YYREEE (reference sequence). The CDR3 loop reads CASSSDSGSSHNEQFF. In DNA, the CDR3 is TGTGCCAGCAGCTCTGATAGCGGGAGCTCCCACAATGAGCAGTTCTTC.

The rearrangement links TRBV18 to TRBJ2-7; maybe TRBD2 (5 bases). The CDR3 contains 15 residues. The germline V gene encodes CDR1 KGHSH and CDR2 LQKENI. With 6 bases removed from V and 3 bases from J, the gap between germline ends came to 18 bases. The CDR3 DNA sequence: TGTGCCAGCTCCACCGGGGTGCGAGAGGACTACGAGCAGTACTTC. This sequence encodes CASSTGVREDYEQYF.

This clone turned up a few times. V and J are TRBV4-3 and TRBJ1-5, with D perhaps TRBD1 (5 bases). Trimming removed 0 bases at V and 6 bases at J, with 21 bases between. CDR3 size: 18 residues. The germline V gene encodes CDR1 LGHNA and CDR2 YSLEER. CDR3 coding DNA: TGCGCCAGCAGCCAAGATATTAGTGGGGCAGGGCAGGCTCAGCCCCAGCATTTT. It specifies CASSQDISGAGQAQPQHF.

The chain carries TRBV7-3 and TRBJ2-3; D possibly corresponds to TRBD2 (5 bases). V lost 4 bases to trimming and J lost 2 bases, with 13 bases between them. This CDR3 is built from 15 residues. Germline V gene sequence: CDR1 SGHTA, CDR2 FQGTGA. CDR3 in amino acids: CASSYQNGITDTQYF. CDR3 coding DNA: TGTGCCAGCAGCTACCAAAACGGGATCACAGATACGCAGTATTTT.

This chain's CDR3 is CASSLTGGSSGNEQFF. The DNA for the CDR3 is TGTGCCAGCAGCTTAACTGGCGGGAGTTCCGGCAATGAGCAGTTCTTC. V and J are TRBV7-3 and TRBJ2-1; TRBD2 matches 7 bases. Germline V gene data show CDR1 as SGHTA and CDR2 as FQGTGA. CDR3 length: 16 amino acids. V lost 0 bases to trimming and J lost 6 bases; unmatched junction nucleotides: 8.

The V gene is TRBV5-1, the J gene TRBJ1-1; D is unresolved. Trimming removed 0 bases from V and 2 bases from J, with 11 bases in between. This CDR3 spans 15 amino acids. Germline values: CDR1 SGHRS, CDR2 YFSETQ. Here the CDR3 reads CASSLEPSRNTEAFF. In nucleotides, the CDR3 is TGCGCCAGCAGCTTGGAGCCCAGCAGAAACACTGAAGCTTTCTTT.

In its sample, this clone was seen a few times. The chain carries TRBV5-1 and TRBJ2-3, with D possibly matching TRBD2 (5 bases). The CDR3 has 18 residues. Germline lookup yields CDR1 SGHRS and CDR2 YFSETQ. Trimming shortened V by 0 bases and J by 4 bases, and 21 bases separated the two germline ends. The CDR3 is CASSLAVLGRISADTQYF. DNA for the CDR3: TGCGCCAGCAGCTTGGCCGTACTAGGGCGTATTTCCGCAGATACGCAGTATTTT.

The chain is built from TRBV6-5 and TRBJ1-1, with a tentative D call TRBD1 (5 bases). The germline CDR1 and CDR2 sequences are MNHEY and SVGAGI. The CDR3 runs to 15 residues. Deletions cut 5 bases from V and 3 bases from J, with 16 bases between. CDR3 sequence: CASSPQQMGDTEAFF. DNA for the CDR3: TGTGCCAGCAGTCCGCAACAGATGGGGGACACTGAAGCTTTCTTT.

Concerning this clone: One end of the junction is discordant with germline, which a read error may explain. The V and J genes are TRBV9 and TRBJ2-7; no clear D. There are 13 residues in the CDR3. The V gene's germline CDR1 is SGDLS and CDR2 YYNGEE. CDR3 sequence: CASSVMISDEQYF. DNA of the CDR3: TGTGCCAGCAGCGTAATGATCTCCGACGAGCAGTACTTC. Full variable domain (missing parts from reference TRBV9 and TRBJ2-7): DSGVTQTPKHLITATGQRVTLRCSPRSGDLSVYWYQQSLDQGLQFLIQYYNGEERAKGNILERFSAQQFPDLHSELNLSSLELGDSALYFCASSVMISDEQYFGPGTRLTVT.

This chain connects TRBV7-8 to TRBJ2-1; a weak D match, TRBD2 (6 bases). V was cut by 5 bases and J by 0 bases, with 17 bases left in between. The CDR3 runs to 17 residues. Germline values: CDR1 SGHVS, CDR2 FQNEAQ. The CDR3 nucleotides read TGTGCCAGCAGCGCAAGACCACGGGGGAGCTCCTACAATGAGCAGTTCTTC. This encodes CASSARPRGSSYNEQFF.

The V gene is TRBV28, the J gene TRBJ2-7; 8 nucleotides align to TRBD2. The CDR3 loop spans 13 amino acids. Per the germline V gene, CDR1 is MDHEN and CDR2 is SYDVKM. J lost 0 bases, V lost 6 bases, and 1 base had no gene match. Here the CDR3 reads CASSRGGSYEQYF. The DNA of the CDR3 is TGTGCCAGCAGCCGGGGGGGCTCCTACGAGCAGTACTTC.

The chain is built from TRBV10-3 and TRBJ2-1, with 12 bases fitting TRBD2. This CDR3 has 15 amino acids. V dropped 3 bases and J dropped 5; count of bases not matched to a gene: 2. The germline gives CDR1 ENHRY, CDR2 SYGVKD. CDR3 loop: CAISELAGGNNEQFF. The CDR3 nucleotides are TGTGCCATCAGTGAACTAGCGGGAGGTAACAATGAGCAGTTCTTC.